This entry lists 5 T cell receptor beta chains sequenced from one sample in a study of CD8+CD57+ T cells in acquired aplastic anemia. Profiling of TCR beta VDJ combinations and CDR3 sequences used genomic DNA as template. MiXCR, applied by TCRdb to the reads, yields one record per CDR3 protein. Of roughly 170,000 distinct CDR3 sequences listed, 55% to 75% are singletons. Sequencing used sorted CD4+, CD8+, or CD8+CD57+ T cells (not recorded which) from PBMCs. These receptors all stem from a human donor in good health.

The V gene is TRBV7-6, the J gene TRBJ2-3; the D gene could be TRBD1 or TRBD2 (5 bases each). The germline CDR1 and CDR2 sequences are SGHVS and FNYEAQ. The V and J ends lost 1 base and 6 bases respectively, with 14 bases between them. The CDR3 has 15 residues. The CDR3 nucleotides read TGTGCCAGCAGCTTAGGACCGGGGCGAGGGGATACGCAGTATTTT. Translated: CASSLGPGRGDTQYF.

This clonotype was detected a few times. The chain is built from TRBV14 and TRBJ1-6, with D uncertain. The V and J ends lost 1 base and 7 bases respectively, with 8 bases between them. This CDR3 has 14 amino acids. The germline V gene has CDR1 SGHDN and CDR2 FVKESK. The CDR3 loop is CASSQGLGNSPLHF. The CDR3 DNA reads TGTGCCAGCAGCCAAGGTTTGGGGAATTCACCCCTCCACTTT.

This chain joins TRBV29-1 and TRBJ2-2; maybe TRBD1 (6 bases). Trimming left V 5 bases short and J 5 bases short, with 12 bases between. Germline V gene data show CDR1 as SQVTM and CDR2 as ANQGSEA. This CDR3 is 13 amino acids long. The CDR3 loop reads CSVKIGGTGELFF. CDR3 bases: TGCAGCGTTAAAATAGGGGGAACCGGGGAGCTGTTTTTT.

CDR3 sequence: CATSPDIAYEQYF. DNA for the CDR3: TGTGCCACCAGCCCCGACATTGCCTACGAGCAGTACTTC. The chain employs TRBV15 and TRBJ2-7, with D uncertain. This CDR3 is built from 13 residues. Germline V gene sequence: CDR1 LNHNV, CDR2 YYDKDF (reference sequence). V was cut by 5 bases and J by 2 bases, with 10 bases left in between.

The rearrangement links TRBV4-3 to TRBJ1-2; D unclear. Per germline, CDR1 LGHNA and CDR2 YSLEER. V gave up 1 base and J gave up 2 bases, with 8 bases separating them. CDR3 length: 14 amino acids. CDR3 residues: CASSQVPANYGYTF. The CDR3 DNA sequence: TGCGCCAGCAGCCAAGTTCCAGCAAACTATGGCTACACCTTC.